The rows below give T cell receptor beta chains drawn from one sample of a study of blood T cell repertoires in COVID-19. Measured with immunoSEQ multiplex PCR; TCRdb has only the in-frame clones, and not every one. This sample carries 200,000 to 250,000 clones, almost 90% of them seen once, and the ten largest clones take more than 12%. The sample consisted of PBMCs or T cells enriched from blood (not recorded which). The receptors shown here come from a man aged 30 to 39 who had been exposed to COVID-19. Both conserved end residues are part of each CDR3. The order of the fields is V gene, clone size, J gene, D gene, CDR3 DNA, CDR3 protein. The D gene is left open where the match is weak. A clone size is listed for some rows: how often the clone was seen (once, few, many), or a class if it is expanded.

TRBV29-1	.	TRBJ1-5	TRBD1	TGCAGCGTTTCCGGGACAGATGGTCAGCCCCAGCATTTT	CSVSGTDGQPQHF
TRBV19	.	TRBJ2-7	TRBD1	TGTGCCAGTAAAGGACAGGGGGATTCCTCCTACGAGCAGTACTTC	CASKGQGDSSYEQYF
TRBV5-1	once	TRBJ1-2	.	TGCGCCAGCAGCGGAAGACAGTATAACTATGGCTACACCTTC	CASSGRQYNYGYTF
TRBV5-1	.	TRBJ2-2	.	TGCGCCAGCAGCTTGGTGCAGGCGGTCGGGGTCGGGGAGCTGTTTTTT	CASSLVQAVGVGELFF
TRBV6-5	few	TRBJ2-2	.	TGTGCCAGCAGTCGGAGCGAACTCGGGGAGCTGTTTTTT	CASSRSELGELFF
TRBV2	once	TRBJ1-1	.	TGTGCCAGCGGGCGGACGGGAAACACTGAAGCTTTCTTT	CASGRTGNTEAFF
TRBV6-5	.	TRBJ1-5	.	TGTGCCAGCAGTTACCGCGGGGGCGCCGGTCAGCCCCAGCATTTT	CASSYRGGAGQPQHF
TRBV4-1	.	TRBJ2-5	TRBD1	TGCGCCAGCAGCCAGGAACCGGGACAGGAAGCCGAGACCCAGTACTTC	CASSQEPGQEAETQYF
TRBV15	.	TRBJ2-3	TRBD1	TGTGCCACCAGCAGAGATAGGGGACAGGGGGCGGATACGCAGTATTTT	CATSRDRGQGADTQYF
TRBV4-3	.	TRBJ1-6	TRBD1	TGCGCCAGCAGCCAGGACAGGGGCGCCTATAATTCACCCCTCCACTTT	CASSQDRGAYNSPLHF
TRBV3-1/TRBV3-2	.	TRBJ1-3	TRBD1	TGTGCCAGCAGCCGGTCAGGGGGCATAGGAAACACCATATATTTT	CASSRSGGIGNTIYF
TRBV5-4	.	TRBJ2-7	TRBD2	TGTGCCAGCAGCTTGGCTGTAGCGGGAAACTCCTACGAGCAGTACTTC	CASSLAVAGNSYEQYF
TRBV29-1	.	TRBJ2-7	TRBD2	TGCAGCGTTGGGGCTAGCGGGGCCCTGGTCGGCGAGCAGTACTTC	CSVGASGALVGEQYF
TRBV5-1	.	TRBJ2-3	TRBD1	TGCGCCAGCAGCTTGACAGGGGGTTCAGCAGATACGCAGTATTTT	CASSLTGGSADTQYF
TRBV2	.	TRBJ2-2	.	TGTGCCAGCACTAGGACAGAGTCCACCGGGGAGCTGTTTTTT	CASTRTESTGELFF
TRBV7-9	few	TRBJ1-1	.	TGTGCCAGCAGCTTAGCCAGGGACAAACGGACTGAAGCTTTCTTT	CASSLARDKRTEAFF
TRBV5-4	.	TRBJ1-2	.	TGTGCCAGCAGATCTCTTAAGGGGATTGGTGGCTACACCTTC	CASRSLKGIGGYTF
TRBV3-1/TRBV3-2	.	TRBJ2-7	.	TGTGCCAGCACCTCCGGCTCCTACGAGCAGTACTTC	CASTSGSYEQYF
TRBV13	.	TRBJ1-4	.	TGTGCCAGCAGCTTGGTGGGGCGAACTGGTGGAGCTAATGAAAAACTGTTTTTT	CASSLVGRTGGANEKLFF
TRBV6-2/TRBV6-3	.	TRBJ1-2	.	TGTGCCAGCAGTTACTCGAGGCCCTCCGGGGTAAATGGCTACACCTTC	CASSYSRPSGVNGYTF
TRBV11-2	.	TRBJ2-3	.	TGTGCCAGCAGCTTAGATCGCCCATCCGGTGATACGCAGTATTTT	CASSLDRPSGDTQYF
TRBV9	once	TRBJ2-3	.	TGTGCCAGCAGCGTAGCCTTCAGGGGTCCAGATACGCAGTATTTT	CASSVAFRGPDTQYF
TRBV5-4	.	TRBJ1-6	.	TGTGCCAGCAGCTTGGGACAGGACTTTAATTCACCCCTCCACTTT	CASSLGQDFNSPLHF
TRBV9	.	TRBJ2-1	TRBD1	TGTGCCAGCAGCGTGGGGACAGGGAGCTACAATGAGCAGTTCTTC	CASSVGTGSYNEQFF
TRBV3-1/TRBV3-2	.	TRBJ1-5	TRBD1	TGTGCCAGCAGCCAAGGGCAGGGGGCCACGAATCAGCCCCAGCATTTT	CASSQGQGATNQPQHF
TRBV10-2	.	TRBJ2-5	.	TGCGCCAGCAGTGAGTTATTCCTTCAGAAAGAGACCCAGTACTTC	CASSELFLQKETQYF
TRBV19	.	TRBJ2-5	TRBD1	TGTGCCAGTAGTATAAGACAGGGGAAGACCCAGTACTTC	CASSIRQGKTQYF
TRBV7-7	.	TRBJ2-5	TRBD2	TGTGCCAGCAGCTCCATAGCGGGGGGGCGGGCAGAGACCCAGTACTTC	CASSSIAGGRAETQYF
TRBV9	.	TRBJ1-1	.	TGTGCCAGCAGCGGCCAGGTTGACACTGAAGCTTTCTTT	CASSGQVDTEAFF
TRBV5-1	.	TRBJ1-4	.	TGCGCCAGCAGCTTGGACAGCTTTGAAAAACTGTTTTTT	CASSLDSFEKLFF
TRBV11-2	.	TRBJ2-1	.	TGTGCCAGCAGCTTAGGAGGGCATGTCTCCTACAATGAGCAGTTCTTC	CASSLGGHVSYNEQFF
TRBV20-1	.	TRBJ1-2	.	TGCAGTGCTAGTCAGGGGAACTATGGCTACACCTTC	CSASQGNYGYTF
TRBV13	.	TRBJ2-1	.	TGTGCCAGCAGCCAAATCGGAGGGGGCGCGTACTTTAATGAGCAGTTCTTC	CASSQIGGGAYFNEQFF
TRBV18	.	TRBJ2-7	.	TGTGCCAGCTCCCGGGATCCCTACGAGCAGTACTTC	CASSRDPYEQYF
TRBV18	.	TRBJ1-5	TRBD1	TGTGCCAGCTCACCTGAACACCCGGGGACAGGGTATAGCAATCAGCCCCAGCATTTT	CASSPEHPGTGYSNQPQHF
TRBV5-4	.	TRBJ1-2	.	TGTGCCAGCAGCTTCAGGGGTTTGGGGGACTATGGCTACACCTTC	CASSFRGLGDYGYTF
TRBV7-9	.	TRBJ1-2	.	TGTGCCAGCAGCTTATTGGACACCTATGGCTACACCTTC	CASSLLDTYGYTF
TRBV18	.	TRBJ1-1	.	TGTGCCAGCTCACCATATGAGGCAGGGGAGTCTGAAGCTTTCTTT	CASSPYEAGESEAFF
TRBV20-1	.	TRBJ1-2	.	TGCAGTGCTGCACCGGACTATGGCTACACCTTC	CSAAPDYGYTF
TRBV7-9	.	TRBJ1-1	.	TGTGCCAGCAGCCTCGTACCACGACAAATTGGAGCTTTCTTT	CASSLVPRQIGAFF
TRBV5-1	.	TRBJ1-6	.	TGCGCCAGCAGCTTGGAACCCGGGGTCAGCTCCTATAATTCACCCCTCCACTTT	CASSLEPGVSSYNSPLHF
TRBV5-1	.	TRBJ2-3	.	TGCGCCAGCAGCTTGTCGGGTCGGGGAGAGGTAGATACGCAGTATTTT	CASSLSGRGEVDTQYF
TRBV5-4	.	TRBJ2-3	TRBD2	TGTGCCAGCAGCCACGACGCGGGGGGCACAGATACGCAGTATTTT	CASSHDAGGTDTQYF
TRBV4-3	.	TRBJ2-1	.	TGCGCCAGCAGCCTTGAATTGGGACTGGGCCACAATGAGCAGTTCTTC	CASSLELGLGHNEQFF
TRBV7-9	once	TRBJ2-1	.	TGTGCCAGCAGCATACCCGCCTCGGTCGCCTACAATGAGCAGTTCTTC	CASSIPASVAYNEQFF
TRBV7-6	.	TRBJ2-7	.	TGTGCCAGCAGCTTAGGAGTGGGGGGGCAGGAGTACGAGCAGTACTTC	CASSLGVGGQEYEQYF
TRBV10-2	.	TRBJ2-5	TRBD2	TGCGCCAGCAGTTTTCCGGGACTAGCGGGGGGGGAGACCCAGTACTTC	CASSFPGLAGGETQYF
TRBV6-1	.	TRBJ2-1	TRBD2	TGTGCCAGCAGTGTAAGTCTGACTAGCGGTTCCTACAATGAGCAGTTCTTC	CASSVSLTSGSYNEQFF